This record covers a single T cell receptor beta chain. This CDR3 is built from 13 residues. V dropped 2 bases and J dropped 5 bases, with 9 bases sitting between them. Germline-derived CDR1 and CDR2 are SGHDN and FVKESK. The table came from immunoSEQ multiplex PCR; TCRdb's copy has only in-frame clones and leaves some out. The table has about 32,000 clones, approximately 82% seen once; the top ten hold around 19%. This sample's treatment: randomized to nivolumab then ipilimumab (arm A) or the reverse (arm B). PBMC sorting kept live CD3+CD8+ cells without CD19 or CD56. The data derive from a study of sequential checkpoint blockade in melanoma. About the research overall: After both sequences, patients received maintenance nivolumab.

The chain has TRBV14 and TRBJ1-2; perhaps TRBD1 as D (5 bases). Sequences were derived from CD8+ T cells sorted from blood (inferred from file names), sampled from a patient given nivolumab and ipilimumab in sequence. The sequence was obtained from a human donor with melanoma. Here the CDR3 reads CASSQSTVYGYTF. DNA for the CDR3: TGTGCCAGCAGCCAATCGACAGTGTATGGCTACACCTTC.